This TCR beta chain derives from a study of Ad26.COV2.S vaccination and SARS-CoV-2 variants. Sample treatment: over 15 received Ad26.COV2.S at low or high dose, single or two shots; 5 received placebo; per-sample allocation not given. Day 63 following the first vaccine or placebo injection was when the samples were taken. This clone was picked up a small number of times. TCRdb's table, derived via immunoSEQ multiplex PCR, lists solely in-frame clones and lacks some. The sample contains hundreds of thousands of clones, 70% to 90% of which appear only once. The V gene lost 4 bases and the J gene lost 0 bases, with 4 bases spanning the gap. The germline CDR1 and CDR2 sequences are SNHLY and FYNNEI. The CDR3 spans 13 residues.

The gene calls are TRBV2 and TRBJ1-3; D unresolved. This sequence was found in a person between 18 and 65 years old who received the Ad26.COV2.S COVID-19 vaccine or a placebo. Sequenced here: peripheral blood, sampled in a trial of Ad26.COV2.S vaccine versus placebo. As DNA, the CDR3 is TGTGCCAGCAGTGCGAGCTCTGGAAACACCATATATTTT. It is translated as CASSASSGNTIYF.